This T cell receptor (beta chain) appears in the sequencing data of a study of siplizumab effects on memory and regulatory T cells (dated by TCRdb to the late 2010s). At the level of the whole study: The study looked at the effect of siplizumab, an anti-CD2 antibody, on alloreactive T-cell subsets in allogeneic mixed lymphocyte reactions made from human PBMCs.

With respect to this clone: No cognate antigen has been identified for it. No much larger clone is present one base from it, and per-base qualities are unavailable.

Additional sequencing covered unstimulated subsets from a few donor pairs, namely CD8+ effector memory, CD4+ naive, CD8+ TEMRA, CD4+ memory and CD8+ naive. Sorted unstimulated T cells, along with proliferating T cells recovered from mixed lymphocyte reactions, underwent TCRbeta CDR3 sequencing. Fresh whole blood from around 11 HLA-typed healthy donors was used to isolate PBMCs. The paper as a whole reports these results and caveats: Because sequences below about 10^-5 frequency were poorly captured, only a minor fraction of alloreactive clones could be mapped to unstimulated subsets. Compared with memory T cells, unstimulated naive T cells appeared more diverse, and naive cells seemed to make a substantial contribution to the alloresponse. In reactions with siplizumab, an average of around 70% of mappable alloreactive CD4+ clones were Treg-derived, compared with 26.9% in control reactions. A naive or memory phenotype could not be assigned to roughly 80-96% of proliferating CD4+ or CD8+ clones. Whether proliferating Tregs from siplizumab cultures actually had suppressive function was not functionally confirmed. Siplizumab significantly lowered the cumulative frequency of alloreactive sequences that could be traced to unstimulated CD4+ memory T cells.

There are 15 amino acids in the CDR3, from cysteine to phenylalanine inclusive. Of all the DNA, just the CDR3 is kept, 45 bases in frame from base 1. The V end loses 3 bases and the J end loses 2 bases, and a stretch of 12 bases separates them. The germline V gene encodes CDR1 LNHDA and CDR2 SQIVND (reference sequence). The method was the immunoSEQ multiplex PCR assay. Roughly 9.8 x 10^4 TCR templates per sample were assayed on the deep sequencing platform. Genomic DNA extracted from sorted T cells was used for TCRbeta CDR3 sequencing. The authors processed their data as follows. Clonal analysis of TCRbeta CDR3 data was done in the R programming language. Comparing unstimulated samples against CFSE-low samples taken after the reaction was how alloreactive CD4+ and CD8+ clones were defined. Regulatory or non-regulatory origin was assigned to alloreactive CD4+ clones by matching of sequences to sorted unstimulated Treg and non-Treg repertoires. The immuneACCESS repertoire file appears here via TCRdb, limited to in-frame rearrangements. These files lack a portion of the clones; in checked studies, under half of the deficit traces to unresolved V genes, and the cause of the others is not known. V, J and clone size are taken as reported in that table, and D and trimming were inferred from the DNA itself. In all, the sample holds just over 50,000 clones, and 95% to 98% of those were seen once. The ten largest clones take up around 0.64% of the sample.

The sequence joins TRBV19 to TRBJ2-3; possibly the D gene is TRBD1, per 5 matching bases. The sequenced sample consisted of naive CD4+ T cells sorted from blood. This specimen's cell subset or site label, per the study, means: unstimulated naive T cells. This TCR came from a human donor in good health. The DNA reads as follows: TGTGCCAGTAGTATGGCGTGGGGCCCCACAGATACGCAGTATTTT. Its amino acids are CASSMAWGPTDTQYF.